The clone carrying this T cell receptor (beta chain) was picked up one time. Its antigen is unknown. Some clones are missing from TCRdb's copy, which holds only in-frame ones; the method was immunoSEQ multiplex PCR. The repertoire holds some 10,000 clones, about 54% seen once, with 9% in the top ten. Germline V CDR1 and CDR2: MNHEY, SVGAGI. The CDR3 consists of 13 residues. Trimming took 6 bases from V and 6 from J; bases not matched to a gene: 5. This sample was included in a study of STAT3 mutations in large granular lymphocyte leukemia. About the research overall: Roughly half of the longitudinally sequenced T-LGLL patients carried detectable canonical activating STAT3 mutations. Study results and caveats: Some patients had dominant TCR clones larger than their STAT3 mutant burden. Every T-LGLL patient had at least one immunodominant TCRbeta clonotype. In about 30% of the 18 patients, new TCR clonotypes emerged after therapy.

This receptor was taken from a boy between 10 and 17 years old with T-cell large granular lymphocyte leukemia. Some clones in this sample may be carry-over from other donors' samples. Material for sequencing was peripheral blood mononuclear cells. The rearrangement uses TRBV6-5 and TRBJ1-2, with 9 bases identical to TRBD1. Here the CDR3 reads CASRKQGANGYTF. The CDR3 nucleotides read TGTGCCAGCAGGAAACAGGGGGCAAATGGCTACACCTTC.